A single T cell receptor beta chain is shown here with its context. The V gene end was trimmed by 5 bases and the J gene end by 1 base; junction bases not matched to a gene: 6. This CDR3 region has 15 residues. CDR1 and CDR2 (germline): MNHEY, SVGAGI. The data were taken from a study of Tregs in tolerant kidney transplant recipients. The method was immunoSEQ multiplex PCR; TCRdb's version includes in-frame clones alone and lacks a portion of them. The sample carries roughly 250,000 clones, about 80% recorded once. The clonotype comes from a human donor in good health. The sequencing input was CD4+ T cells from blood. The chain uses TRBV6-5 and TRBJ2-7, with 9 bases aligning to TRBD2. Here the CDR3 DNA reads TGTGCCAGCAGTCGCCCTAGCGGGACATCCTACGAGCAGTACTTC. This translates into CASSRPSGTSYEQYF.